This entry lists 23 T cell receptor beta chains sequenced from one sample in a study of T cell repertoires in cytomegalovirus infection. TCRdb passed the reads through MiXCR, listing each CDR3 protein once. The table lists about 490,000 distinct CDR3 sequences, roughly 10% of them singletons. Input material: PBMCs. Receptors originate from a human donor in good health (CMV status not recorded). Some clones in this sample may be carry-over from other donors' samples.

The sample holds a few counts of this clonotype. The rearrangement joins TRBV12-3 or TRBV12-4 to TRBJ2-2, with 7 bases that match TRBD2. V was pared by 5 bases and J by 0 bases, with 3 bases of the junction left unmatched. CDR3 length: 15 residues. The CDR3 protein is CASSRGLANTGELFF. In DNA, the CDR3 is TGTGCCAGCAGTCGAGGACTAGCGAACACCGGGGAGCTGTTTTTT.

The table lists this clonotype with many counts. The V and J genes are TRBV4-1 and TRBJ2-3; D is undetermined. Germline V gene sequence: CDR1 MGHRA, CDR2 YSYEKL. V was shortened by 0 bases and J by 6 bases, with 10 bases between the two germline ends. The CDR3 totals 14 residues. The CDR3 sequence: CASSQDRTPDTQYF. The CDR3 DNA reads TGCGCCAGCAGCCAAGATCGAACCCCGGATACGCAGTATTTT.

The table lists this clonotype with many counts. This rearrangement joins TRBV9 to TRBJ2-7; possible D gene TRBD2, 5 bases. V was clipped by 0 bases and J by 0 bases, with 7 bases between them. Germline V gives CDR1 SGDLS, CDR2 YYNGEE. The CDR3 contains 14 residues. The CDR3 region has the DNA TGTGCCAGCAGCGTAGTAGGGAGCTCCTACGAGCAGTACTTC. This encodes CASSVVGSSYEQYF. Full variable domain (missing parts from reference TRBV9 and TRBJ2-7): DSGVTQTPKHLITATGQRVTLRCSPRSGDLSVYWYQQSLDQGLQFLIQYYNGEERAKGNILERFSAQQFPDLHSELNLSSLELGDSALYFCASSVVGSSYEQYFGPGTRLTVT.

This clonotype was recorded at least ten times. The chain is built from TRBV11-1 and TRBJ2-1; 10 bases are shared with TRBD1. The V and J ends lost 7 bases and 3 bases, in that order; junction bases with no gene match: 6. Germline loops: CDR1 SGHAT, CDR2 FQDESV (reference sequence). This CDR3 comprises 15 residues. CDR3 sequence reads: CASTRRTGGYNEQFF. The CDR3 DNA sequence: TGTGCCAGCACTAGGAGGACAGGGGGCTACAATGAGCAGTTCTTC.

In its sample, this clonotype was seen many times. The genes are TRBV5-6 and TRBJ1-2, with a tentative D call TRBD1 (6 bases). There are 16 residues in the CDR3. Trimming pared 0 bases from V and 7 bases from J, leaving 19 bases between. Germline CDR1 SGHDT, CDR2 YYEEEE. The DNA for the CDR3 is TGTGCCAGCAGCTTGGGTCCCCGGGACATCCCCTCTGGCTACACCTTC. Amino acid sequence: CASSLGPRDIPSGYTF.

This clonotype was counted at least ten times. The rearrangement uses TRBV6-5 and TRBJ1-2, with D tentatively TRBD1 (6 bases). Trimming removed 5 bases from V and 5 bases from J, with 18 bases in between. The germline CDR1 and CDR2 sequences are MNHEY and SVGAGI. The CDR3 loop spans 15 amino acids. The CDR3 DNA reads TGTGCCAGCAGTAGCCCGGGGGGGGCCGCTTATGGCTACACCTTC. Translated: CASSSPGGAAYGYTF.

As regards this clonotype: A read error is possible here, since a much larger clone lies one base away. The rearrangement joins TRBV28 to TRBJ2-7; D possibly corresponds to TRBD2 (5 bases). CDR3 length: 15 amino acids. The germline CDR1 and CDR2 sequences are MDHEN and SYDVKM. CDR3 nucleotide sequence: TGTGCCTGCAGTTTTAAGAGGGTGGGCTCCTACGAGCAGTACTTC. Translating it yields CACSFKRVGSYEQYF.

This clonotype has a handful of counts. The rearrangement joins TRBV7-6 to TRBJ2-2; 9 bases are shared with TRBD1. The CDR3 totals 16 residues. The germline V gene has CDR1 SGHVS and CDR2 FNYEAQ. V shed 5 bases and J 2 bases; nucleotides not matched to a gene: 6. The DNA of the CDR3 is TGTGCCAGCAGCCGCCGGGACAGGGCCAACACCGGGGAGCTGTTTTTT. Translating gives CASSRRDRANTGELFF. The full variable domain, in which reference TRBV7-6 and TRBJ2-2 provide the parts outside the CDR3, is GAGVSQSPRYKVTKRGQDVALRCDPISGHVSLYWYRQALGQGPEFLTYFNYEAQQDKSGLPNDRFSAERPEGSISTLTIQRTEQRDSAMYRCASSRRDRANTGELFFGEGSRLTVL.

This clonotype came up many times. CDR3 loop: CASSLPASEAFF. As DNA, the CDR3 is TGTGCCAGCAGCTTACCGGCATCTGAAGCTTTCTTT. This sequence joins TRBV7-6 and TRBJ1-1; D is uncertain. V was trimmed by 2 bases and J by 6 bases, leaving 7 bases between them. The CDR3 runs 12 residues. The germline V gene has CDR1 SGHVS and CDR2 FNYEAQ.

This clonotype was recorded many times. The chain recombines TRBV29-1 with TRBJ2-1, with 7 bases that match TRBD1. J was trimmed by 10 bases and V by 5 bases; bases with no gene match: 5. Germline CDR1 is SQVTM and CDR2 is ANQGSEA. CDR3 length: 11 residues. DNA of the CDR3: TGCAGCGTTTACCGGGACAGAGAGCAGTTCTTC. Its protein is CSVYRDREQFF.

This clonotype was seen a handful of times. A read error may produce the germline difference seen at one junction end. CDR3 nucleotides: TGTGCCAGCAGGTTAAGCGGGGAACATATGACCGGGGAGCTGTTTTTT. Protein: CASRLSGEHMTGELFF. The J gene is TRBJ2-2, the V gene TRBV7-3; TRBD2 agrees at 7 bases. The CDR3 extends over 16 amino acids. Germline loops: CDR1 SGHTA, CDR2 FQGTGA.

Written as DNA, the CDR3 is TGTGCCAGCTCACGGACGGGACATCCCAGCGAGCAGTACTTC. Translating it yields CASSRTGHPSEQYF. The J gene is TRBJ2-7, the V gene TRBV18, with a tentative D call TRBD1 (6 bases). Between the trimmed V and J ends, which lost 4 bases and 6 bases, there was a span of 16 bases. The CDR3 spans 14 residues. Germline-derived CDR1 and CDR2 are KGHSH and LQKENI.

This clonotype has at least ten counts. The chain uses TRBV20-1 and TRBJ1-1, with a possible D match to TRBD1 (6 bases). The ends were cut back, 5 bases at V and 7 bases at J, with 8 bases in the middle. The CDR3 extends over 10 amino acids. Per the germline V gene, CDR1 is DFQATT and CDR2 is SNEGSKA (reference sequence). The CDR3 reads CSAPTGEAFF. The CDR3 DNA reads as TGCAGTGCTCCGACAGGTGAAGCTTTCTTT.

This clonotype was seen ten or more times. A read error may account for a junction end that differs from germline. The rearrangement links TRBV7-7 to TRBJ2-3; TRBD2 matches 9 bases. From germline, CDR1 is SSHAT and CDR2 FNYEAQ (reference sequence). The CDR3 has 15 residues. The CDR3 sequence: CASSLTWTSEDTQYF. The CDR3 DNA reads TGTGCTAGCAGCTTAACCTGGACTAGCGAGGATACGCAGTATTTT.

This clonotype was counted ten times or more. The rearrangement joins TRBV29-1 to TRBJ1-1; D gene uncertain. The CDR3 is made up of 12 amino acids. Germline V lookup: CDR1 SQVTM, CDR2 ANQGSEA. The V end lost 3 bases, the J end lost 7 bases, and 12 bases lay between the germline ends. The DNA for the CDR3 is TGCAGCGTTGAGTGGTCGAGAGGTGAAGCTTTCTTT. Its protein product is CSVEWSRGEAFF.

The V gene is TRBV11-2, the J gene TRBJ1-1, with a weak D call TRBD1 (5 bases). Trimming took 8 bases from V and 1 from J, leaving 14 bases between them. CDR1 and CDR2 (germline): SGHAT, FQNNGV. This CDR3 is 14 amino acids long. The CDR3 bases are TGTGCCAGCCTCCCGGGGCAGGGGAACACTGAAGCTTTCTTT. Translated: CASLPGQGNTEAFF.

This clonotype was found many times. CDR3 protein: CASSFATGGNTEAFF. In DNA form, the CDR3 reads TGTGCCAGCAGCTTTGCGACAGGGGGGAACACTGAAGCTTTCTTT. The rearrangement uses TRBV7-2 and TRBJ1-1, with 9 bases identical to TRBD1. V lost 3 bases to trimming and J lost 1 base; unmatched junction nucleotides: 3. The CDR3 loop spans 15 amino acids. From germline, CDR1 is SGHTA and CDR2 FQGNSA.

This chain links TRBV29-1 with TRBJ2-1; TRBD2 matches 10 bases. Germline loops: CDR1 SQVTM, CDR2 ANQGSEA. The length of the CDR3 is 14 residues. V dropped 6 bases and J dropped 12; count of bases not matched to a gene: 14. CDR3 sequence: CSVTLASGSSWQFF. The CDR3 DNA sequence: TGCAGCGTAACCTTGGCTAGCGGGAGTAGTTGGCAGTTCTTC.

This clonotype was seen ten or more times. J is TRBJ1-1 and V is TRBV7-9; D not resolved. This CDR3 contains 12 residues. Germline V gene sequence: CDR1 SEHNR, CDR2 FQNEAQ (reference sequence). Between the trimmed V and J ends, which lost 2 bases and 8 bases, there was a span of 9 bases. The CDR3 loop is CASSLMALEAFF. CDR3 sequence (DNA): TGTGCCAGCAGCTTAATGGCATTAGAAGCTTTCTTT.

This clonotype was seen many times. V and J are TRBV7-8 and TRBJ1-2; no reliable D call. The length of the CDR3 is 14 residues. Per germline, CDR1 SGHVS and CDR2 FQNEAQ. Trimming shortened V by 5 bases and J by 8 bases, and 18 bases separated the two germline ends. DNA for the CDR3: TGTGCCAGCAGCCCCCGGGTAGAGAGTTACGGCTACACCTTC. Amino acids: CASSPRVESYGYTF.

In this sample, this clonotype turned up many times. V is TRBV6-6 and J is TRBJ2-7; D may be TRBD2 (6 bases). The CDR3 contains 15 residues. Germline V gives CDR1 MNHNY, CDR2 SVGAGI (reference sequence). V was shortened by 0 bases and J by 2 bases, with 11 bases between the two germline ends. CDR3 residues: CASSYSGTEAYEQYF. The CDR3 region has the DNA TGTGCCAGCAGTTACTCCGGGACTGAAGCCTACGAGCAGTACTTC.

Comment on this clonotype: A much larger clone lies one base from this, so it may be a read error. V gene TRBV28 combines with J gene TRBJ2-1; weak D call: TRBD2 (5 bases). Germline V lookup: CDR1 MDHEN, CDR2 SYDVKM. The ends were cut back, 6 bases at V and 3 bases at J, with 21 bases in the middle. This CDR3 is 17 amino acids long. The CDR3 spells CASSRSRAAEGYNEQFF. The CDR3 coding sequence is TGTGCCAGCAGCCGCAGCCGAGCGGCAGAGGGCTACAATGAGCAGTTCTTC.

This clonotype occurred many times. The junction differs from germline at one of its ends, possibly a read error. This chain joins TRBV12-3 or TRBV12-4 and TRBJ2-1, with a possible D match to TRBD1 (5 bases). This CDR3 has 11 residues. CDR3 in DNA: TGTGCCAGCAGTTTCCGAGACAGCGTGTGCTTC. Translation: CASSFRDSVCF.